This T cell receptor (beta chain) is from a study of blood T cell repertoires in COVID-19. In the study overall: Donors in the United States, Italy and Spain gave samples during acute or convalescent COVID-19. Sample material is recorded as cDNA or gDNA derived from T cells, B-cell-depleted T cells, or PBMCs.

Authors' processing steps: Quantification of nucleated cells was approximated via reference gene primer amplification. Measured with immunoSEQ multiplex PCR; TCRdb has only the in-frame clones, and not every one. V and J calls and clone size follow that table, whereas D and trimming were derived from the DNA. The sample lists some 260,000 clones, roughly four fifths occurring once. The CDR3 runs to 15 residues. Per the germline V gene, CDR1 is SGHRS and CDR2 is YFSETQ. V was pared by 2 bases and J by 8 bases, with 10 bases of the junction left unmatched. This receptor was obtained from a man older than 75 with acute or convalescent COVID-19. V gene TRBV5-1 combines with J gene TRBJ2-3, with 8 positions matching TRBD1. Sample: peripheral blood. Written as DNA, the CDR3 is TGCGCCAGCAGCTTTCGGGCAGGGGGCCAGGCTACGCAGTATTTT. Translation: CASSFRAGGQATQYF.